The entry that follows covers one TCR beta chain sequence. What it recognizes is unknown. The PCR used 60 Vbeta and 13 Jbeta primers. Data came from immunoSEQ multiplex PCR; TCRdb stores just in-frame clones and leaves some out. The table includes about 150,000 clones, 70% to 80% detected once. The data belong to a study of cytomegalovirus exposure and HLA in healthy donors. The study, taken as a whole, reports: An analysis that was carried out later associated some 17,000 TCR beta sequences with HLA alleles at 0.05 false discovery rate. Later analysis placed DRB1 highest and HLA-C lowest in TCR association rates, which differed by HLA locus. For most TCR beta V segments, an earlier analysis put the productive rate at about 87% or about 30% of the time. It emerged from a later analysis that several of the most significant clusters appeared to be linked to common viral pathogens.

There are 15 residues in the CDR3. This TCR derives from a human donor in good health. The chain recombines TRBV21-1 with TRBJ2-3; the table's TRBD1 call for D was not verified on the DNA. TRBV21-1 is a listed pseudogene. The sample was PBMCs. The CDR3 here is CASSQPGHNTDTQYF. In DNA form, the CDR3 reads TGTGCCAGCAGCCAACCGGGACATAACACAGATACGCAGTATTTT.